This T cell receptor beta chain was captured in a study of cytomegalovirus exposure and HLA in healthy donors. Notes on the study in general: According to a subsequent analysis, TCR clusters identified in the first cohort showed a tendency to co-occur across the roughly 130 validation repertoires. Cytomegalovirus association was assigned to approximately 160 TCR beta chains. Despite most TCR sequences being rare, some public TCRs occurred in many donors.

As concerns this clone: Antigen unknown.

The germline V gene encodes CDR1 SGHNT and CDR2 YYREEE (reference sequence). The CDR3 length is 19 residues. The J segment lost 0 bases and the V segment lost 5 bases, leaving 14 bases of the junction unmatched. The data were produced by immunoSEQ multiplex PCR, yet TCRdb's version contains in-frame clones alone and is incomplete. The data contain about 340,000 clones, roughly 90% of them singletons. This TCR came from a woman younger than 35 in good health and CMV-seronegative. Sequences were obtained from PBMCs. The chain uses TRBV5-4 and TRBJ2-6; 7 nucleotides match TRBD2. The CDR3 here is CASRPGSRRDYSGANVLTF. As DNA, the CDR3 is TGTGCCAGCAGGCCCGGATCCCGGCGGGACTACTCTGGGGCCAACGTCCTGACTTTC.